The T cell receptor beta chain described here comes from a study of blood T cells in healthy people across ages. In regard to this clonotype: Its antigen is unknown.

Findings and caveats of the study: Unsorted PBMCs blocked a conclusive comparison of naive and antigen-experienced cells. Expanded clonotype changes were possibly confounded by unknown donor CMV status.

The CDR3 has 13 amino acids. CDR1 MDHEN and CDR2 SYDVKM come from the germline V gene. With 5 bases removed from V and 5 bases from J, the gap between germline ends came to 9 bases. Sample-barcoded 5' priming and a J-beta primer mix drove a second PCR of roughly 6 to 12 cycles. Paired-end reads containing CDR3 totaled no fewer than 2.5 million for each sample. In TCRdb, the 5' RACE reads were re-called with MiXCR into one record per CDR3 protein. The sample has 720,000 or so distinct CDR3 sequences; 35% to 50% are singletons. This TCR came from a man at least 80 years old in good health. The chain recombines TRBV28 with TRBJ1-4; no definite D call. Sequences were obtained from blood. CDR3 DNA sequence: TGTGCCAGCAGTCGAGTAACCAATGAAAAACTGTTTTTT. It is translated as CASSRVTNEKLFF.